The rows below give T cell receptor beta chains drawn from one sample of a study of T cells in tuberculosis. Assay used: immunoSEQ multiplex PCR; TCRdb lists only in-frame clones, some missing. The data show 80,000 to 100,000 clones, around 90% seen once. Sequenced sample: CD1b-GMM tetramer-negative cells sorted from PBMCs. The receptor set was obtained from an adult woman with latent tuberculosis. CDR3s include the opening cysteine and the closing phenylalanine or tryptophan. The D gene is left open where the match is weak. The listing skips clone size in some rows; elsewhere it reads once, few, many or a size class.

NA | TRBD1 | TRBJ2-5 | TRBV19 | CASRMTGGGETQYF | TGTGCCAGTAGGATGACAGGGGGGGGAGAGACCCAGTACTTC
NA | NA | TRBJ1-6 | TRBV10-1 | CASKCSGLYNSPLHF | TGCGCCAGCAAGTGTTCCGGTCTATATAATTCACCCCTCCACTTT
few | NA | TRBJ1-1 | TRBV30 | CAMTRGGTTEAFF | TGTGCCATGACCCGGGGCGGGACCACTGAAGCTTTCTTT
NA | NA | TRBJ1-1 | TRBV20-1 | CSARRVPEAFF | TGCAGTGCTAGGAGGGTTCCGGAAGCTTTCTTT
NA | NA | TRBJ1-5 | TRBV27 | CASSLSLQGNQPQHF | TGTGCCAGCAGTTTATCTCTACAGGGCAATCAGCCCCAGCATTTT
NA | NA | TRBJ2-5 | TRBV5-1 | CASSLGGGFQETQYF | TGCGCCAGCAGCTTGGGTGGCGGGTTTCAAGAGACCCAGTACTTC
few | NA | TRBJ2-7 | TRBV4-1 | CASSRTDSYEQYF | TGCGCCAGCAGCCGGACAGACAGCTACGAGCAGTACTTC
NA | TRBD1 | TRBJ1-2 | TRBV27 | CASSRDRVMEGYTF | TGTGCCAGCAGTCGGGACAGGGTCATGGAGGGCTACACCTTC
once | NA | TRBJ1-5 | TRBV19 | CASSIHQRGNQPQHF | TGTGCCAGTAGTATTCATCAGAGGGGCAATCAGCCCCAGCATTTT
NA | TRBD1 | TRBJ1-5 | TRBV30 | CAWSYGTGGGDQPQHF | TGTGCCTGGAGTTATGGGACAGGGGGAGGGGATCAGCCCCAGCATTTT
NA | NA | TRBJ1-4 | TRBV4-1 | CASSPVRFNEKLFF | TGCGCCAGCAGCCCGGTTCGGTTTAATGAAAAACTGTTTTTT
NA | TRBD1 | TRBJ1-6 | TRBV15 | CATSRGQDSPLHF | TGTGCCACCAGCAGGGGACAGGATTCACCCCTCCACTTT
NA | TRBD2 | TRBJ2-1 | TRBV28 | CASSLRTSGAKVNEQFF | TGTGCCAGCAGTTTAAGGACTAGCGGGGCGAAAGTCAATGAGCAGTTCTTC
NA | TRBD1 | TRBJ1-3 | TRBV5-1 | CASSLSGTASGNTIYF | TGCGCCAGCAGCTTGTCCGGGACAGCCTCTGGAAACACCATATATTTT
NA | NA | TRBJ2-1 | TRBV12-2 | CASRAPPPGGTSGNEQFF | TGTGCAAGTCGCGCGCCCCCCCCGGGGGGCACGTCTGGGAATGAGCAGTTCTTC
once | NA | TRBJ2-7 | TRBV6-5 | CASSDLDYEQYF | TGTGCCAGCAGTGACCTAGATTACGAGCAGTACTTC
once | NA | TRBJ1-2 | TRBV20-1 | CSPTGQDGYTF | TGCAGTCCCACAGGCCAGGATGGCTACACCTTC
NA | NA | TRBJ1-5 | TRBV27 | CASRGSGLDNQPQHF | TGTGCCAGCAGGGGTTCAGGGCTCGACAATCAGCCCCAGCATTTT
NA | TRBD1 | TRBJ1-5 | TRBV6-6 | CASRPGGSVQPQHF | TGTGCCAGCAGGCCAGGGGGCTCGGTTCAGCCCCAGCATTTT
once | NA | TRBJ2-1 | TRBV30 | CAWGGPRSSYNEQFF | TGTGCCTGGGGGGGCCCTAGGAGCTCCTACAATGAGCAGTTCTTC
NA | TRBD1 | TRBJ2-7 | TRBV10-3 | CALGQGGEGYEQYF | TGTGCCTTGGGACAGGGTGGAGAGGGCTACGAGCAGTACTTC
NA | NA | TRBJ2-3 | TRBV12-2 | CASRLARQGRTDTQYF | TGTGCAAGTCGCTTAGCTCGGCAGGGTCGCACAGATACGCAGTATTTT
NA | NA | TRBJ2-3 | TRBV13 | CASSSTNTQYF | TGTGCCAGCAGCTCTACCAATACGCAGTATTTT
NA | TRBD1 | TRBJ1-5 | TRBV6-1 | CASSERDREEAGSQPQHF | TGTGCCAGCAGTGAGAGGGACAGGGAAGAAGCGGGAAGTCAGCCCCAGCATTTT
NA | NA | TRBJ2-3 | TRBV9 | CASSVGWRAADTQYF | TGTGCCAGCAGCGTAGGATGGAGGGCGGCAGATACGCAGTATTTT
once | TRBD1 | TRBJ2-7 | TRBV5-1 | CASSLGQGLGEQYF | TGCGCCAGCAGCTTGGGACAGGGGCTCGGCGAGCAGTACTTC
NA | NA | TRBJ2-5 | TRBV20-1 | CSAVSLETQYF | TGCAGTGCTGTTAGTTTAGAGACCCAGTACTTC
NA | NA | TRBJ2-5 | TRBV7-2 | CASSRDSLETQYF | TGTGCCAGCAGCCGCGACAGTTTAGAGACCCAGTACTTC
NA | TRBD1 | TRBJ1-2 | TRBV4-1 | CASSQGPLVAGRDRGSQDGYTF | TGCGCCAGCAGCCAAGGGCCGTTGGTTGCCGGACGGGACAGGGGAAGTCAAGATGGCTACACCTTC
NA | TRBD1 | TRBJ1-2 | TRBV5-8 | CASSPHRTGGFGAQGYGYTF | TGTGCCAGCAGCCCTCACCGGACAGGGGGCTTTGGGGCTCAAGGATATGGCTACACCTTC
NA | TRBD2 | TRBJ2-3 | TRBV6-5 | CASSLLTSGADTQYF | TGTGCCAGCAGCTTGCTGACTAGCGGCGCAGATACGCAGTATTTT
NA | TRBD2 | TRBJ2-3 | TRBV7-9 | CASSLRSGGSTDTQYF | TGTGCCAGCAGCTTACGCAGCGGGGGAAGCACAGATACGCAGTATTTT
NA | TRBD2 | TRBJ2-5 | TRBV4-2 | CASSPGTSVIQETQYF | TGTGCCAGCAGCCCGGGGACTAGCGTAATCCAAGAGACCCAGTACTTC
NA | TRBD1 | TRBJ1-6 | TRBV6-5 | CASRRQGASAGPLHF | TGTGCCAGCAGGAGGCAGGGGGCATCCGCTGGACCCCTCCACTTT
once | TRBD1 | TRBJ1-1 | TRBV18 | CASSPKRTGGNSEAFF | TGTGCCAGCTCACCAAAGAGGACAGGGGGGAACAGTGAAGCTTTCTTT
NA | TRBD1 | TRBJ1-1 | TRBV7-9 | CASSLPKSGQGPEAFF | TGTGCCAGCAGCTTACCCAAGTCGGGACAGGGCCCTGAAGCTTTCTTT
NA | NA | TRBJ2-4 | TRBV5-6 | CASSLGGMGAKNIQYF | TGTGCCAGCAGCTTGGGGGGCATGGGGGCCAAAAACATTCAGTACTTC
NA | NA | TRBJ1-4 | TRBV12-5 | CASGLVLTGVGSNEKLFF | TGTGCTAGTGGTTTGGTACTCACTGGAGTTGGTTCTAATGAAAAACTGTTTTTT
NA | TRBD1 | TRBJ1-3 | TRBV9 | CASSVFDRGNTIYF | TGTGCCAGCAGCGTTTTCGACAGGGGGAACACCATATATTTT
once | NA | TRBJ1-2 | TRBV19 | CASTTGSNYGYTF | TGTGCCAGTACTACCGGGTCTAACTATGGCTACACCTTC
NA | TRBD1 | TRBJ1-4 | TRBV7-9 | CASSQDRDNEKLFF | TGTGCCAGCAGCCAAGACAGGGATAATGAAAAACTGTTTTTT
NA | NA | TRBJ2-2 | TRBV29-1 | CSVGVGNTGELFF | TGCAGCGTTGGGGTGGGCAACACCGGGGAGCTGTTTTTT